This T cell receptor beta chain was sequenced during a study of blood T cell repertoires in COVID-19. The repertoire was sequenced with immunoSEQ multiplex PCR; TCRdb's copy has only in-frame clones and lacks some. The sample gives about 150,000 clones, roughly nine tenths of which show up once; 3.5% to 5% is in the top ten. Sequences were obtained from peripheral blood. The TCR sequence derives from a woman aged 60 to 75 with active or convalescent COVID-19.

The CDR3 DNA reads as TGTGCCAGCAGCCTCTATGGGGGGGGCTTGAACACTGAAGCTTTCTTT. Translated: CASSLYGGGLNTEAFF. V usage is TRBV16 and J usage is TRBJ1-1; possibly TRBD1 for D (6 bases). The germline V gene has CDR1 KGHSY and CDR2 FQNENV. V shed 4 bases and J shed 0 bases, with 15 bases lying between them. The CDR3 is 16 amino acids.